Below, 11 T cell receptor beta chains from the same sample are listed, as sequenced in a study of shared clonotypes between healthy human individuals. Assay: immunoSEQ multiplex PCR; the TCRdb copy retains only in-frame clones and omits some. The sample contains roughly 2 million clones, roughly 95% of which appear only once. The specimen sequenced was naive CD4+ T cells sorted from blood. Subset reported: CD45RA+ positively selected. These TCRs come from a young man in good health.

V gene TRBV15 combines with J gene TRBJ2-1; the match to TRBD1 covers 7 bases. V was clipped by 0 bases and J by 6 bases; unmatched bases: 8. This CDR3 contains 16 residues. Germline assignment: CDR1 LNHNV and CDR2 YYDKDF (reference sequence). The CDR3, as DNA: TGTGCCACCAGCAGAGACCCCGGGACAGCTTCCAATGAGCAGTTCTTC. It translates to CATSRDPGTASNEQFF.

The genes are TRBV6-5 and TRBJ1-2; D unresolved. There are 13 residues in the CDR3. Trimming took 1 base from V and 6 from J, leaving 9 bases between them. Germline V gene data show CDR1 as MNHEY and CDR2 as SVGAGI. CDR3 DNA: TGTGCCAGCAGTTACTTCCGGACGGATGGCTACACCTTC. This codes for CASSYFRTDGYTF.

This rearrangement joins TRBV6-5 to TRBJ1-3; D is undetermined. Trimming left V 8 bases short and J 4 bases short, with 12 bases between. The CDR3 has 13 amino acids. Germline CDR1 reads MNHEY; CDR2 reads SVGAGI. This CDR3 reads CASRPDFGNTIYF. CDR3 in DNA: TGTGCCAGCCGTCCAGATTTCGGAAACACCATATATTTT.

CDR3 sequence reads: CASSPPGPTYEQYF. CDR3 bases: TGTGCCAGCAGCCCTCCGGGACCAACCTACGAGCAGTACTTC. The chain is built from TRBV6-6 and TRBJ2-7; D assignment may be TRBD1 or TRBD2 (5 bases each). The V gene's germline CDR1 is MNHNY and CDR2 SVGAGI (reference sequence). The V end lost 6 bases, the J end lost 2 bases, and 14 bases lay between the germline ends. The CDR3 runs 14 residues.

The chain is built from TRBV15 and TRBJ2-5; a weak D match, TRBD1 (5 bases). V dropped 0 bases and J dropped 5 bases, with 7 bases sitting between them. Germline lookup yields CDR1 LNHNV and CDR2 YYDKDF (reference sequence). This CDR3 is built from 13 residues. CDR3 amino acids: CATSRDRVETQYF. The CDR3 nucleotides are TGTGCCACCAGCAGAGACAGGGTGGAGACCCAGTACTTC.

The chain recombines TRBV9 with TRBJ2-3, with 14 positions matching TRBD2. After removal of 0 bases from V and 9 bases from J, the junction contained 9 bases not matched to a gene. This CDR3 spans 17 amino acids. Germline V gives CDR1 SGDLS, CDR2 YYNGEE. The CDR3 DNA is TGTGCCAGCAGCGTAGGACTAGCGGGGGGGCTTAAAGGGACGCAGTATTTT. It codes for CASSVGLAGGLKGTQYF.

The chain is built from TRBV7-9 and TRBJ1-5, with 7 bases that match TRBD1. The V gene end was trimmed by 4 bases and the J gene end by 4 bases; junction bases not matched to a gene: 7. This CDR3 region has 15 residues. Germline V gives CDR1 SEHNR, CDR2 FQNEAQ (reference sequence). CDR3 DNA: TGTGCCAGCAGCTCAGGAGGGACAGAAAATCAGCCCCAGCATTTT. Residues: CASSSGGTENQPQHF.

This chain connects TRBV27 to TRBJ2-1; 11 nucleotides line up with TRBD1. Germline CDR1 MNHEY, CDR2 SMNVEV (reference sequence). The junction had 2 bases not matched to a gene; V was cut back by 6 bases and J by 4 bases. CDR3 size: 14 residues. The CDR3 here is CASRGQGAYNEQFF. CDR3 nucleotides: TGTGCCAGCAGAGGACAGGGGGCGTACAATGAGCAGTTCTTC.

Note on this clone: The same CDR3 can be traced to other DNA sequences in this sample. The genes are TRBV7-9 and TRBJ1-1; the match to TRBD1 covers 9 bases. The CDR3 has 14 amino acids. Germline loops: CDR1 SEHNR, CDR2 FQNEAQ (reference sequence). V lost 5 bases, J lost 2 bases, and 3 bases stayed unmatched. The CDR3 DNA reads as TGTGCCAGCAGCCCGGGACAGGGAAACACTGAAGCTTTCTTT. Translating gives CASSPGQGNTEAFF.

V is TRBV29-1 and J is TRBJ2-1; D remains ambiguous. The V gene's germline CDR1 is SQVTM and CDR2 ANQGSEA. This CDR3 region has 11 residues. The V end lost 8 bases, the J end lost 3 bases, and 8 bases lay between the germline ends. The DNA for the CDR3 is TGCAGCATGATAGTCTACAATGAGCAGTTCTTC. Its protein product is CSMIVYNEQFF.

This rearrangement joins TRBV18 to TRBJ2-2, with 11 bases that match TRBD2. CDR3 length equals 19 residues. J gave up 8 bases and V 4 bases, and 18 bases lay outside the gene matches. CDR1 and CDR2 from the germline V gene are KGHSH and LQKENI. Written as DNA, the CDR3 is TGTGCCAGCTCACGAACAAATCCCGGGACTAGCGGCTACCGAGGGGAGCTGTTTTTT. Its translation: CASSRTNPGTSGYRGELFF.